This T cell receptor (beta chain) was documented in a study of blood T cell repertoires in COVID-19. Study-level information: Collection of acute and convalescent COVID-19 samples took place in the United States, Italy and Spain. The analysed material was cDNA or gDNA that came from T cells, B-cell-depleted T cells, or PBMCs.

This clone is a singleton in its sample. This CDR3 has 15 amino acids. Per the germline V gene, CDR1 is SGHAT and CDR2 is FQDESV (reference sequence). The V and J ends lost 5 bases and 4 bases, in that order; junction bases with no gene match: 8. Clones were sequenced by immunoSEQ multiplex PCR, and TCRdb holds only the in-frame ones, with some missing. The table includes some 670,000 clones, 90% detected once. Sequences were obtained from peripheral blood. This receptor was identified in a woman younger than 30 with acute or convalescent COVID-19. V usage is TRBV11-1 and J usage is TRBJ1-3, with 7 bases that match TRBD1. CDR3: CASSGQGQHGNTIYF. In DNA form, the CDR3 reads TGTGCCAGCAGCGGCCAGGGACAGCACGGAAACACCATATATTTT.